The clone carrying this T cell receptor beta chain has only a few counts. Its antigen remains unidentified. The data originate from a study of T cells after yellow fever vaccination. Notes on the study in general: Post-booster repertoires again held most primary-vaccination clones (about 95% CD4, about 88% CD8).

Trimming removed 3 bases at V and 7 bases at J, with 16 bases between. The CDR3 runs 14 residues. Germline V gene sequence: CDR1 LNHDA, CDR2 SQIVND (reference sequence). For TCR, cDNA came from 5'RACE template switching, which added a universal primer site and UMIs. Each CDR3 protein gets one entry after TCRdb re-called the 5' RACE reads with MiXCR. Altogether some 250,000 distinct CDR3 sequences are present, less than 9% being singletons, with the ten largest covering around 0.9%. The chain recombines TRBV19 with TRBJ2-7; tentatively, D is TRBD1 (7 bases). The material sequenced was CD4+ T cells sorted from PBMCs, taken 15 days after the yellow fever booster vaccination. This clonotype was obtained from a man aged 25-45 years who received the YFV17D yellow fever vaccine. The CDR3 DNA reads TGTGCCAGTAGTATGGAGGGGGCGGCGGGTGAGCAGTACTTC. Protein sequence: CASSMEGAAGEQYF.